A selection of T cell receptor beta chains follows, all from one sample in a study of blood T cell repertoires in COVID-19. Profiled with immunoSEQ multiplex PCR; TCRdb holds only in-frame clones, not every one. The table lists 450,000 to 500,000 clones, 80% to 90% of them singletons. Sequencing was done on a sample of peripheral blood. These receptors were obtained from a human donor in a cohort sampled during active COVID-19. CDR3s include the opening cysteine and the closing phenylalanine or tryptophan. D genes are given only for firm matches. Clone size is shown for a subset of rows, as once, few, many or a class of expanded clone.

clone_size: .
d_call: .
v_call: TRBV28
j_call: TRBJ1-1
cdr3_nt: TGTGCCAGCAGTTCTATCTCGGGGGTCGGTAACACTGAAGCTTTCTTT
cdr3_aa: CASSSISGVGNTEAFF

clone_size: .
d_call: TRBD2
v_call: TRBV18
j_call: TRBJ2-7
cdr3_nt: TGTGCCAGCTCGTACGGGACTAGCGGGAGCTCCTACGAGCAGTACTTC
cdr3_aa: CASSYGTSGSSYEQYF

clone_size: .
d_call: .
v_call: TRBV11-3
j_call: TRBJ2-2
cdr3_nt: TGTGCCAGCAGCTTAGTCGAGGGCACCGGGGAGCTGTTTTTT
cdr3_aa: CASSLVEGTGELFF

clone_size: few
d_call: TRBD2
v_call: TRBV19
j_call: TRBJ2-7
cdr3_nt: TGTGCCAGTAGCCACACTAGCGGGAGTGAATCCTACGAGCAGTACTTC
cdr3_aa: CASSHTSGSESYEQYF

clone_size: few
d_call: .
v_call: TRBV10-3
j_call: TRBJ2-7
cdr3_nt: TGTGCCATCAGAGACGCTACAGGGTCCTCCTACGAGCAGTACTTC
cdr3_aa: CAIRDATGSSYEQYF

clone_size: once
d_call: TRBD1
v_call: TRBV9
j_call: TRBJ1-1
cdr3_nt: TGTGCCAGCAGCTGGGGGACAGGGGACACTGAAGCTTTCTTT
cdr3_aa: CASSWGTGDTEAFF

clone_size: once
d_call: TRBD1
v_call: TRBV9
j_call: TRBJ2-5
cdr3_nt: TGTGCCAGCAGCGCCAGGACAGGGGGCGAGGAGACCCAGTACTTC
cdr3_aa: CASSARTGGEETQYF

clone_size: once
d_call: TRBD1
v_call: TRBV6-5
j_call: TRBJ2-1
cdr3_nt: TGTGCCAGCAGTTTGACGGGGACAGGGGGCGGCAATGAGCAGTTCTTC
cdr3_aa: CASSLTGTGGGNEQFF

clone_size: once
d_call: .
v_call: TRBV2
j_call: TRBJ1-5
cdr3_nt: TGTGCCAGCAGTGAAGCTCTTTCCTATCAGCCCCAGCATTTT
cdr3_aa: CASSEALSYQPQHF

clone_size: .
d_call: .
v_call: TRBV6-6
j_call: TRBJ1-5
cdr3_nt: TGTGCCAGCAGTTCTACAGACACCAGGCCCCAGCATTTT
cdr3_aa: CASSSTDTRPQHF

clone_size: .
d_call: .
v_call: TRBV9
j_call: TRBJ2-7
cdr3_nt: TGTGCCAGCAGCGTAGCTGGCCAGGGAATATACGAGCAGTACTTC
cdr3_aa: CASSVAGQGIYEQYF

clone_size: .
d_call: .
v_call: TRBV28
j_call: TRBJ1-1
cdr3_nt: TGTGCCAGCAGGGAGGGTCACACTGAAGCTTTCTTT
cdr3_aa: CASREGHTEAFF

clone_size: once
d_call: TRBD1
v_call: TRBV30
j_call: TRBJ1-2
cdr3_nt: TGTGCCTGGAGTTTGGGACAGGGTCTCGACTATGGCTACACCTTC
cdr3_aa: CAWSLGQGLDYGYTF

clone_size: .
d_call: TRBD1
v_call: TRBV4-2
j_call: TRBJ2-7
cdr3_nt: TGTGCCAGCAGCCCCGGGACAGGGCGTTCCTACGAGCAGTACTTC
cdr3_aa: CASSPGTGRSYEQYF

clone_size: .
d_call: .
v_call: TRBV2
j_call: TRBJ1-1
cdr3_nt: TGTGCCAGCAGTGAAAATCCAGGGGAGCGGACTGAAGCTTTCTTT
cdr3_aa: CASSENPGERTEAFF

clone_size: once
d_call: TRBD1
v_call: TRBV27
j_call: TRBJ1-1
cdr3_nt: TGTGCCAGCAGTTTATATGGGACAGGGAGCACTGAAGCTTTCTTT
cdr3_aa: CASSLYGTGSTEAFF

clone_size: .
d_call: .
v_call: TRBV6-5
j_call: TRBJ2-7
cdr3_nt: TGTGCCAGCGGCCCCAGGGACAGCGGGTTCTACGAGCAGTACTTC
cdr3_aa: CASGPRDSGFYEQYF

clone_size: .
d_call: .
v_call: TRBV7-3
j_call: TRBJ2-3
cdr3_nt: TGTGCCAGCAGCTTTAGCGGACCGGGGGGCCCAGATACGCAGTATTTT
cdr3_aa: CASSFSGPGGPDTQYF

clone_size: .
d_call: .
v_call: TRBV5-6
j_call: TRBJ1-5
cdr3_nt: TGTGCCAGCAGCTTGGGCCAGGGGAGTCATCAGCCCCAGCATTTT
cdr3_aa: CASSLGQGSHQPQHF

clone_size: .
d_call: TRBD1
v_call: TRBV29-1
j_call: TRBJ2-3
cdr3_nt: TGCAGCGTTGAGTCGGGGACAGGGGTTATAACGGATACGCAGTATTTT
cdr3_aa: CSVESGTGVITDTQYF

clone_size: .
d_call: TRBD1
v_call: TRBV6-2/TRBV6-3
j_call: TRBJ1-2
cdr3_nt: TGTGCCAGCAGTTACTTAAGACAGGGGGCTAACTATGGCTACACCTTC
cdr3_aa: CASSYLRQGANYGYTF

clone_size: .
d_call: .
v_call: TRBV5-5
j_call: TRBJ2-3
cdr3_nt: TGTGCCAGCAGCCGGACTCGCACAGATACGCAGTATTTT
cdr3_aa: CASSRTRTDTQYF

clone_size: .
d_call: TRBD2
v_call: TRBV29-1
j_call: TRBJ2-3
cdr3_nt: TGCAGCGTTGAACTAGCGGGAGTAGGCACAGATACGCAGTATTTT
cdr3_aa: CSVELAGVGTDTQYF

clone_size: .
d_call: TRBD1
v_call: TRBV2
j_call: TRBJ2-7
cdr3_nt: TGTGCCAGCAGTGACCCGGACAGGGGCTACGAGCAGTACTTC
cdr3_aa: CASSDPDRGYEQYF

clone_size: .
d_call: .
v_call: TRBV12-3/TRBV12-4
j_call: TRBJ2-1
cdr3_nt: TGTGCCAGCAGTTTCGGTAGCAGCAGGCAGTTCTTC
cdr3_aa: CASSFGSSRQFF

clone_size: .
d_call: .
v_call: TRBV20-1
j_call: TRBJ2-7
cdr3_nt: TGCAGTGCCAGTTCTGGCTTTCTCGACGAGCAGTACTTC
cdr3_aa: CSASSGFLDEQYF

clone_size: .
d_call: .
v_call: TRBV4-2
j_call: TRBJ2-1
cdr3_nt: TGTGCCAGCAGCCGTTTGTTACCGGGTCGAGGCCGACGAACCTCCTACAATGAGCAGTTCTTC
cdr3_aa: CASSRLLPGRGRRTSYNEQFF

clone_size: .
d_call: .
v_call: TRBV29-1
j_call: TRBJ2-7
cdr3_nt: TGCAGCGCCGGTAGCTTAACCTACGAGCAGTACTTC
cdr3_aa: CSAGSLTYEQYF

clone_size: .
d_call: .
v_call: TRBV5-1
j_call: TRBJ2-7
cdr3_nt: TGCGCCAGCAGCTTGGGCAGGTCATCCTACGAGCAGTACTTC
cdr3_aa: CASSLGRSSYEQYF

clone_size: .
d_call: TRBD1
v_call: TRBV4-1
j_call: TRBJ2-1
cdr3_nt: TGCGCCAGCAGCCAAAGGCCTGGGACAGAGACCACAGGTGAGCAGTTCTTC
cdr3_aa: CASSQRPGTETTGEQFF

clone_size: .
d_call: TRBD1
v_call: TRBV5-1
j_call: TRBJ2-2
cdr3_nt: TGCGCCAGCAGCTTGGGGACAGGAGTGGCCGGGGAGCTGTTTTTT
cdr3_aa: CASSLGTGVAGELFF

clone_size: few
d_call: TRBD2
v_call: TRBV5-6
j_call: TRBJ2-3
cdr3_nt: TGTGCCAGCAGCCTAAGCGGGAGTCGGGCAGATACGCAGTATTTT
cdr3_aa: CASSLSGSRADTQYF

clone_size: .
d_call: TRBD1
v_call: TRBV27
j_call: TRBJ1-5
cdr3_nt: TGTGCCAGCAGTCGAACAGGGGTAGGGGGTCAGCCCCAGCATTTT
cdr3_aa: CASSRTGVGGQPQHF

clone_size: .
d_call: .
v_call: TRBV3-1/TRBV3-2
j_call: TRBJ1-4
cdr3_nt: TGTGCCAGCAGCCAATCTTTTTATGAGAATGAAAAACTGTTTTTT
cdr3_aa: CASSQSFYENEKLFF

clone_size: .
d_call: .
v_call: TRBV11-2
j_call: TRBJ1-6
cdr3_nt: TGTGCCAGCAGCTTAGATAGGGGGAGTGGCTATAATTCACCCCTCCACTTT
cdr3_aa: CASSLDRGSGYNSPLHF

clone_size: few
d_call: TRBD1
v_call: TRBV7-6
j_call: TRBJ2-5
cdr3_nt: TGTGCCAGCAGCTTAGCAGGCAGGGGGGAGACCCAGTACTTC
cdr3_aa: CASSLAGRGETQYF